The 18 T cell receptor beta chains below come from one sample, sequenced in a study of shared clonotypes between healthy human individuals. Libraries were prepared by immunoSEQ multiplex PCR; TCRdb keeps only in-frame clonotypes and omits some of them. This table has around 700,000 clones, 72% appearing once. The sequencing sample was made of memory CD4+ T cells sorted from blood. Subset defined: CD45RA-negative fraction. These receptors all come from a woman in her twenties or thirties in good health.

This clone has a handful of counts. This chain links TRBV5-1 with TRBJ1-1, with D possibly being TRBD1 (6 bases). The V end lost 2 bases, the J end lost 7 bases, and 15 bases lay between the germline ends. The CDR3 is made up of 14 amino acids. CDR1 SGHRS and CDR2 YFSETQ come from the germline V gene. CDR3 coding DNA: TGCGCCAGCAGCTTTTACAGGGAAGAGGTTGAAGCTTTCTTT. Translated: CASSFYREEVEAFF.

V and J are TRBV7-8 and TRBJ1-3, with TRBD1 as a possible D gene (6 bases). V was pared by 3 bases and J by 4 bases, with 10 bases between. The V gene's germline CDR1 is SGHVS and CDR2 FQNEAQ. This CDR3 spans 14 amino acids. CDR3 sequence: CASSLGARGNTIYF. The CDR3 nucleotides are TGTGCCAGCAGCTTGGGGGCGCGGGGAAACACCATATATTTT.

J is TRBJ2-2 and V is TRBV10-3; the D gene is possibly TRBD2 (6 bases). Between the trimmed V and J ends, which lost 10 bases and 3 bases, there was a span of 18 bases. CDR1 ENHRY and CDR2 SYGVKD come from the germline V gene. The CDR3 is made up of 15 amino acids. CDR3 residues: CASSVGTLHTGELFF. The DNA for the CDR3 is TGTGCCAGCAGCGTGGGGACTCTCCACACCGGGGAGCTGTTTTTT.

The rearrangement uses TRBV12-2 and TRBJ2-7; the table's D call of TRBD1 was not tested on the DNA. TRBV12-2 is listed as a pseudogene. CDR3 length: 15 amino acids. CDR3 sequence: CASRLGQGSSYEQYF. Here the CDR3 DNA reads TGTGCAAGTCGCTTAGGACAGGGGAGCTCCTACGAGCAGTACTTC.

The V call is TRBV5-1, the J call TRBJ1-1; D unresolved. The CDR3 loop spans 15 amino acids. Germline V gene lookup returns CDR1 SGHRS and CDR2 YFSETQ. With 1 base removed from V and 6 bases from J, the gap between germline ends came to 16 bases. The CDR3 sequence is CASSLMLGGSAEAFF. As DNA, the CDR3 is TGCGCCAGCAGCTTGATGCTCGGAGGTAGCGCTGAAGCTTTCTTT. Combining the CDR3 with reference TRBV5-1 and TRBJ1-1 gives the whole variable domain KAGVTQTPRYLIKTRGQQVTLSCSPISGHRSVSWYQQTPGQGLQFLFEYFSETQRNKGNFPGRFSGRQFSNSRSEMNVSTLELGDSALYLCASSLMLGGSAEAFFGQGTRLTVV.

The CDR3 sequence: CASSWSPWNTGELFF. CDR3 sequence (DNA): TGTGCCAGCAGCTGGTCCCCTTGGAACACCGGGGAGCTGTTTTTT. The gene calls are TRBV7-3 and TRBJ2-2; D unresolved. V gave up 4 bases and J gave up 1 base, with 10 bases separating them. The germline CDR1 and CDR2 sequences are SGHTA and FQGTGA. This CDR3 is built from 15 residues. The whole variable domain, remainder taken from reference TRBV7-3 and TRBJ2-2, is GAGVSQTPSNKVTEKGKYVELRCDPISGHTALYWYRQSLGQGPEFLIYFQGTGAADDSGLPNDRFFAVRPEGSVSTLKIQRTERGDSAVYLCASSWSPWNTGELFFGEGSRLTVL.

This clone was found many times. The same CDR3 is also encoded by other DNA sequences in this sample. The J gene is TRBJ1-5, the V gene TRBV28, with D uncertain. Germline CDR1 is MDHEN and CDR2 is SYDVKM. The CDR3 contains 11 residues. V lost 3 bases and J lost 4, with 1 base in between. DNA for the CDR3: TGTGCCAGCAGTTTGAATCAGCCCCAGCATTTT. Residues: CASSLNQPQHF. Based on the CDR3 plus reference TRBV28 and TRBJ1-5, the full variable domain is DVKVTQSSRYLVKRTGEKVFLECVQDMDHENMFWYRQDPGLGLRLIYFSYDVKMKEKGDIPEGYSVSREKKERFSLILESASTNQTSMYLCASSLNQPQHFGDGTRLSIL.

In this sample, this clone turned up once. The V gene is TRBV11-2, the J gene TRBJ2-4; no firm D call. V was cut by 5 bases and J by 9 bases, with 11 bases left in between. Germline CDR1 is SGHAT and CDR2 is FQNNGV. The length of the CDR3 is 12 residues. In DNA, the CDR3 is TGTGCCAGCAGCCTTGGACCAGCCATTCAGTACTTC. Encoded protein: CASSLGPAIQYF. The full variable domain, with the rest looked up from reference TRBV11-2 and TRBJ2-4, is EAGVAQSPRYKIIEKRQSVAFWCNPISGHATLYWYQQILGQGPKLLIQFQNNGVVDDSQLPKDRFSAERLKGVDSTLKIQPAKLEDSAVYLCASSLGPAIQYFGAGTRLSVL.

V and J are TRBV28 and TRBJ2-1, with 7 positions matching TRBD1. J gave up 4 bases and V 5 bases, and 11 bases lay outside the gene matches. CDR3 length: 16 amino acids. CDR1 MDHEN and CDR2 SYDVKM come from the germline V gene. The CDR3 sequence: CASSPPGTESYNEQFF. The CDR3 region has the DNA TGTGCCAGCAGTCCACCCGGGACAGAGAGTTACAATGAGCAGTTCTTC. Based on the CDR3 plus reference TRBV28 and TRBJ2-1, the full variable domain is DVKVTQSSRYLVKRTGEKVFLECVQDMDHENMFWYRQDPGLGLRLIYFSYDVKMKEKGDIPEGYSVSREKKERFSLILESASTNQTSMYLCASSPPGTESYNEQFFGPGTRLTVL.

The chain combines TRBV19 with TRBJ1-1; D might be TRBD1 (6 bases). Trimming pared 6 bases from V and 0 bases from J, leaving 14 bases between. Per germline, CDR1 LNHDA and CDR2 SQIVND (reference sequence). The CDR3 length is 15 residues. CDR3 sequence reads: CASRAGDGMNTEAFF. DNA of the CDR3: TGTGCCAGTAGGGCAGGGGATGGGATGAACACTGAAGCTTTCTTT. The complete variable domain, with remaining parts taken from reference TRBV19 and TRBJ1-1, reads DGGITQSPKYLFRKEGQNVTLSCEQNLNHDAMYWYRQDPGQGLRLIYYSQIVNDFQKGDIAEGYSVSREKKESFPLTVTSAQKNPTAFYLCASRAGDGMNTEAFFGQGTRLTVV.

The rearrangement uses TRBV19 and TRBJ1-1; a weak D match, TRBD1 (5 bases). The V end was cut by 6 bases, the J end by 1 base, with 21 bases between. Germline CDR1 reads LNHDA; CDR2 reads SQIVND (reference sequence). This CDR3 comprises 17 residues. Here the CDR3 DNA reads TGTGCCAGTAGACCCGTGACGGAAAGAGGGGCGAACACTGAAGCTTTCTTT. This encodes CASRPVTERGANTEAFF.

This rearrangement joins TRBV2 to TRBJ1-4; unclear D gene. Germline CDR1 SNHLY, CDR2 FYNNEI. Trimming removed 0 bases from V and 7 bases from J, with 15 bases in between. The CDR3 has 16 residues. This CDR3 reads CASSEASLAVGEKLFF. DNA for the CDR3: TGTGCCAGCAGTGAAGCGTCCCTAGCAGTTGGTGAAAAACTGTTTTTT.

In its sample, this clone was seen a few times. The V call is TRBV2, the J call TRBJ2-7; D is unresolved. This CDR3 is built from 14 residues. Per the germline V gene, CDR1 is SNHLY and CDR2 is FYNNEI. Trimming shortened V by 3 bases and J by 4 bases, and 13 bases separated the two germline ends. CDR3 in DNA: TGTGCCAGCAGTGAGGTTTGGCGGATGTACGAGCAGTACTTC. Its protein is CASSEVWRMYEQYF.

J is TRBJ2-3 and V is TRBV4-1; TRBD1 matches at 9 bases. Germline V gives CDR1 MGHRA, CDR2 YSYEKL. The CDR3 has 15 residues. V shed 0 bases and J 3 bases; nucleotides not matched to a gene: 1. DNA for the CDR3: TGCGCCAGCAGCCAAGATGACAGGGGGACAGATACGCAGTATTTT. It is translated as CASSQDDRGTDTQYF.

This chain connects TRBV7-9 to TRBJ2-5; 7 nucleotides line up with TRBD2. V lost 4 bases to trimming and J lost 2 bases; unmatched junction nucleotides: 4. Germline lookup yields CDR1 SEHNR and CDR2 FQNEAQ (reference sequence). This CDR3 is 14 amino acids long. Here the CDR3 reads CASSWGGRQETQYF. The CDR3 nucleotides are TGTGCCAGCAGCTGGGGGGGAAGGCAAGAGACCCAGTACTTC.

CDR3 in DNA: TGTGCCAGCAGTTACTTTCAGGGCCGCGAGCAGTACTTC. Encoded protein: CASSYFQGREQYF. The chain recombines TRBV6-6 with TRBJ2-7, with D perhaps TRBD1 (5 bases). Between the trimmed V and J ends, which lost 1 base and 6 bases, there was a span of 10 bases. Germline-derived CDR1 and CDR2 are MNHNY and SVGAGI (reference sequence). CDR3 size: 13 residues.

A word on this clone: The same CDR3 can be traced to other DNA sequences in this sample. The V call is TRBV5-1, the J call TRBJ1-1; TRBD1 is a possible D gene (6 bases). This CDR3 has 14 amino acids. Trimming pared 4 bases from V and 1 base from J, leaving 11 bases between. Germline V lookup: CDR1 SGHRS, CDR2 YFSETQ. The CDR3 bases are TGCGCCAGCAGCCTCGGACAGACGAACACTGAAGCTTTCTTT. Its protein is CASSLGQTNTEAFF.

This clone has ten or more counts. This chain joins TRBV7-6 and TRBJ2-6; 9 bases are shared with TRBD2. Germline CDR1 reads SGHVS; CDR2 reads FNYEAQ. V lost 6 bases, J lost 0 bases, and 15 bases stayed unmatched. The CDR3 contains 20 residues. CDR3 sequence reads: CASSLTPSGTSLSGANVLTF. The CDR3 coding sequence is TGTGCCAGCAGTTTGACCCCTTCCGGGACTAGCCTCTCTGGGGCCAACGTCCTGACTTTC.